Sequencing of this T cell receptor beta chain was carried out in a study of vaccination and CD4 T cells after COVID-19. Background on the study: Investigators drew the post-COVID samples a median approximately 100 days after diagnosis, with a range of 35 to 161. General observations from the study: Going from about 20 to 38, median SARS-CoV-2-reactive clonotypes did not rise significantly. It was observed that, in convalescent patients, a median 86.3% of reactive clones arose only post-vaccination.

This clonotype was seen more than once but under ten times. Its antigen remains unidentified. The Oncomine TCR Beta short-read assay sequenced DNA from cultured CD4+ T cells. MiXCR was run by TCRdb on the PCR reads, yielding one entry per CDR3 protein. The repertoire holds tens of thousands of distinct CDR3 sequences, about 30% seen once, with about an eighth in the top ten. V lost 3 bases to trimming and J lost 16 bases, with 19 bases between them. The CDR3 extends over 13 amino acids. Germline lookup yields CDR1 SGHTA and CDR2 FQGNSA. Regarding time point: late sampling 161 to 241 days after vaccination in a few convalescent patients. Sample treatment: approximately 9-day PBMC culture with coronavirus spike peptide pools or control peptides (ViraFEST assay). For ViraFEST, peptide pools expanded antigen-specific T cells, after which the TCRs were sequenced.

This sequence originates from a human donor who had recovered from COVID-19. The chain couples TRBV7-2 to TRBJ1-3, with D possibly TRBD1 on 6 matching bases. The specimen was CD4+ T cells from blood, cultured in vitro, collected about 7 months after SARS-CoV-2 vaccination. The CDR3 DNA sequence: TGTGCCAGCAGCTTTAATGGGGGCGACGGCCCCTATTTT. Its protein product is CASSFNGGDGPYF.